This entry is about one T cell receptor beta chain. This sample stems from a study of blood T cell repertoires in COVID-19. Study-level information: Sample material is recorded as cDNA or gDNA derived from T cells, B-cell-depleted T cells, or PBMCs.

Original processing notes: Nucleated cell counts were estimated from reference gene primer amplification. TCRdb keeps only in-frame clones here, not all; method: immunoSEQ multiplex PCR. The DNA gave D and trimming, while V, J and clone size come from that table. The repertoire includes around 380,000 clones, around 84% of them detected once, and under 1.2% sits in the top ten. The CDR3 is made up of 12 amino acids. CDR1 SNHLY and CDR2 FYNNEI come from the germline V gene. The V end lost 5 bases, the J end lost 10 bases, and 14 bases lay between the germline ends. The origin of this receptor is a human donor with acute or convalescent COVID-19. The donor label of this sample is uncertain. The specimen sequenced was peripheral blood. This chain uses TRBV2 with TRBJ1-1, with a tentative D call TRBD1 (5 bases). The CDR3 sequence: CASSRRSRGAFF. DNA for the CDR3: TGTGCCAGCAGTCGACGGTCAAGGGGAGCTTTCTTT.